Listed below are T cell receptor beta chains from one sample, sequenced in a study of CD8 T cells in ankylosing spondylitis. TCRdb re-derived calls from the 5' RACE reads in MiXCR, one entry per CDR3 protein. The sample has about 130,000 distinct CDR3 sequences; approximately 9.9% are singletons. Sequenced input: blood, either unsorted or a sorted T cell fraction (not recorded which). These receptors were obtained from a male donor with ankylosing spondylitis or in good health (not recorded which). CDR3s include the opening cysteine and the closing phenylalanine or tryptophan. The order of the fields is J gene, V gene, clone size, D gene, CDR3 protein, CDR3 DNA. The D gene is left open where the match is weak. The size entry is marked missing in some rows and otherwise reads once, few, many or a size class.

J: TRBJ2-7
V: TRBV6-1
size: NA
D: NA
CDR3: CASRSRGSLSEQYF
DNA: TGTGCCAGCAGATCCAGGGGTTCTCTCTCCGAGCAGTACTTC

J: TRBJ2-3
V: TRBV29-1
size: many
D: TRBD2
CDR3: CSVTSGSGTQYF
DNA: TGCAGCGTTACTAGCGGGAGCGGTACGCAGTATTTT

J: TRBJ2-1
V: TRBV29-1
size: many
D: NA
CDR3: CSVVSYNEQFF
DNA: TGCAGCGTTGTTTCCTACAATGAGCAGTTCTTC

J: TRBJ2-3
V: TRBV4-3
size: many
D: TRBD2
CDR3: CASSQEDLAGADTQYF
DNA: TGCGCCAGCAGCCAAGAGGATTTAGCGGGAGCAGATACGCAGTATTTT

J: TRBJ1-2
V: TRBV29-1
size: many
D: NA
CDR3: CTIGDSNYGYTF
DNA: TGCACCATTGGAGATAGCAACTATGGCTACACCTTC

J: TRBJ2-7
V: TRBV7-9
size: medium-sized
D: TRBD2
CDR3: CASSRRGLAGVSYEQYF
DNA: TGTGCCAGCAGCCGTAGGGGTCTAGCGGGAGTATCCTACGAGCAGTACTTC

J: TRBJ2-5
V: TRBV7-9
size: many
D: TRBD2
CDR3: CASDQREGSFQETQYF
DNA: TGTGCCAGCGACCAGCGGGAGGGCTCGTTTCAAGAGACCCAGTACTTC

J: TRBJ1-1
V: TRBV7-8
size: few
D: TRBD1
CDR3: CASSPPSGQGFTEAFF
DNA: TGTGCCAGCAGCCCCCCTTCGGGACAGGGATTCACTGAAGCTTTCTTT

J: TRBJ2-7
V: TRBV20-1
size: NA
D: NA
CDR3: CSAPADYEQYF
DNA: TGCAGTGCCCCCGCGGATTACGAGCAGTACTTC

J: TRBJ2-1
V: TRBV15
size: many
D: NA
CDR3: CATSTRISYNEQFF
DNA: TGTGCCACCAGCACTAGGATCTCCTACAATGAGCAGTTCTTC

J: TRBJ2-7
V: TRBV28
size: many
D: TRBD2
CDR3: CASSPIAGFTYEQYF
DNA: TGTGCCAGCAGTCCGATAGCGGGGTTTACCTACGAGCAGTACTTC

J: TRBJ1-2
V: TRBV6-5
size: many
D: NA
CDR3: CASSYGQTRSYGYTF
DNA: TGTGCCAGCAGTTACGGGCAGACACGATCCTATGGCTACACCTTC

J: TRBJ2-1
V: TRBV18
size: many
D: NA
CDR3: CASSPGLSNEQFF
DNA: TGTGCCAGCTCACCGGGACTCTCAAATGAGCAGTTCTTC

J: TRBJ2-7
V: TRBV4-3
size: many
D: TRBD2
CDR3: CASSHTRDYYEQYF
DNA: TGCGCCAGCAGCCACACCCGGGACTACTACGAGCAGTACTTC

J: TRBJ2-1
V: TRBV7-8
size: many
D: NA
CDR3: CASSILEGLYNEQFF
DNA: TGTGCCAGCAGCATACTAGAGGGACTCTACAATGAGCAGTTCTTC

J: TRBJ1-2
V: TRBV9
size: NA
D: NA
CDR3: CASSVQGFGYTF
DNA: TGTGCCAGCAGCGTACAGGGATTTGGCTACACCTTC

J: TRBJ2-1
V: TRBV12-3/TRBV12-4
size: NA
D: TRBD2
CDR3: CASSFRGGGPLKNEQFF
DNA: TGTGCCAGCAGTTTTCGGGGGGGAGGGCCTTTGAAAAATGAGCAGTTCTTC

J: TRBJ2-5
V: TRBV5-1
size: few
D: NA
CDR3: CASSSTSTRGETQYF
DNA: TGCGCCAGCAGCTCGACTAGCACAAGGGGGGAGACCCAGTACTTC

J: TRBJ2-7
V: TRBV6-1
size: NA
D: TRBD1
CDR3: CASSPTSTGYYEQYF
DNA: TGTGCCAGCAGTCCCACCTCGACAGGGTACTACGAGCAGTACTTC

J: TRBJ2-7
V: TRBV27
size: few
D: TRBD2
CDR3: CASSAQTSGRAGRGYEQYF
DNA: TGTGCCAGCAGTGCCCAAACTAGCGGGAGGGCCGGAAGGGGCTACGAGCAGTACTTC

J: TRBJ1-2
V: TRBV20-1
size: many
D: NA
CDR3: CSAHPGLRYGYTF
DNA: TGCAGTGCCCATCCGGGGCTACGCTATGGCTACACCTTC

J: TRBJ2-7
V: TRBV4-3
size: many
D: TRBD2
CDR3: CASSPGLAGGFSYEQYF
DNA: TGCGCCAGCAGCCCGGGACTAGCGGGAGGTTTCTCCTACGAGCAGTACTTC

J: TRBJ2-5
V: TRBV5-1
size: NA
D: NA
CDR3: CASSSGRQETQYF
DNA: TGCGCCAGCAGCTCGGGACGCCAAGAGACCCAGTACTTC

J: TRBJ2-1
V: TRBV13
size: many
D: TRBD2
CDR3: CASSLELAGANYNEQFF
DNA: TGTGCCAGCAGCTTAGAACTAGCGGGAGCTAACTACAATGAGCAGTTCTTC

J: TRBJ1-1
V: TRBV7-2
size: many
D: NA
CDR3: CASSPVAMNTEAFF
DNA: TGTGCCAGCAGCCCCGTTGCCATGAACACTGAAGCTTTCTTT